This TCR beta chain was captured in a study of cytomegalovirus exposure and HLA in healthy donors (dated by TCRdb to between 2016 and 2019). About the study as a whole: An earlier analysis of approximately 640 of the donors reported approximately 290 Gb of sequence data and some 120 million unique TCR beta sequences from approximately 180 million T cells. About five DR-DQ haplotypes were treated as single units for association and clustering because of strong linkage in the cohort. A later analysis re-examined previously published TCR beta repertoires from around 670 donors and added high-resolution HLA genotyping to investigate patterns of TCR occurrence. A separate validation cohort of more than 100 different subjects was used in addition to the roughly 620-subject first cohort. Around 320 gigabases of sequencing data and approximately 85 million unique TCR sequences were included in an early release covering about 600 HLA-typed donors. In the later analysis, no new phenotypic data were used to find candidate immune exposures; instead, reliance was placed on TCR beta sequences and their occurrence across donors. The number of donors typed differed by locus, with 629-630 for A, B, C, DRB1 and DQB1, around 520 for DQA1, 600 to 610 for DPA1, and over 400 for DPB1. Every discovery cohort repertoire had been produced on one sequencing platform. Using immunosequencing, the study profiled T cell repertoires from 500 to 800 subjects and related those repertoires to cytomegalovirus serostatus. The study aimed to test whether cataloging public T cell receptors could reveal signatures of past pathogen exposure. To decide whether each TCR beta V gene segment behaved as functional or pseudogenic, an earlier analysis of some 540 of the donors relied on high-throughput TCR beta sequencing. Both class I and class II loci were covered by HLA typing, at four-digit resolution. To predict cytomegalovirus infection status, the study combined high-throughput TCR immunosequencing, statistical association of individual TCRs with disease status, and machine learning. Of the approximately 370 genotyped donors, 81% were placed in the genetic ancestry cluster associated with self-reported Caucasian donors. A later genetic analysis used genome-wide SNP genotypes for about 55% of the 666 donors, treating that subset as a discovery cohort. Alongside the repertoire data, information on donor age, sex, ethnicity and CMV serostatus was compiled. On average, roughly 240,000 unique TCR beta nucleotide sequences were sequenced per donor among roughly 430 genotyped donors of the cohort, with roughly 19% of those sequences being non-productive. Broader findings and caveats from the paper: In a later analysis, HLA-associated TCR beta chains were found to be more clonally expanded and to have lower generation probabilities than equally common non-associated chains. Most TCR sequences were observed very rarely across donors, whereas some public TCRs were present in many individuals. Three of the identified cytomegalovirus-associated TCR beta chains were confirmed in vitro to be specific for cytomegalovirus antigens. The classifier was reported to diagnose cytomegalovirus status with high specificity and sensitivity in both the original and validation cohorts. In this cohort, only TCR beta chains were sequenced, and detectable features were limited by the absence of alpha or paired-chain data. Because the 87-base-pair reads could not distinguish some IMGT-functional V segments, including TRBV6-2 and TRBV6-3, those segments were excluded. In a later genetic analysis, a missense DCLRE1C variant was associated with V-gene and J-gene trimming of TCR beta chains, and the association was replicated in an independent cohort. Immune exposure information for the cohort was limited to CMV serostatus. A later analysis found that most CMV-associated TCR beta chains appeared HLA-restricted, with HLA associations seemingly driven largely by CMV exposure. The sequencing pipeline was judged likely to have produced a cluster of highly shared sequence variants as a technical artifact. A later analysis found that TCR association rates varied across HLA loci, with DRB1 alleles showing the most associated TCRs and HLA-C alleles the fewest. HLA typing was unavailable for some donors at each locus, so association tests used only the typed subset. The study listed 170 or so TCR beta chains as associated with cytomegalovirus. Specific HLA alleles were associated with some 15,000 TCR beta sequences at a false discovery rate of 0.05 in a later analysis. Several of the top co-occurrence clusters appeared to be linked to parvovirus B19, influenza, CMV and Epstein-Barr virus, according to a later analysis. Seventeen rarely observed V segments, including chromosome 9 orphons, were excluded from the earlier analysis of a few hundred of the donors because counts were too low. According to a later genetic analysis, donors in an Asian-associated ancestry cluster had fewer N-insertions in productive TCRs than the approximately 690-donor mean. In an earlier analysis of a few hundred of the donors, most TCR beta V segments were observed in productive rearrangements about 87% or about 30% of the time, broadly matching IMGT annotations. Strong co-occurrence of HLA alleles, especially DR and DQ, made assigning TCR associations to individual alleles difficult. A further reported finding was that TCR beta sequences accurately predicted the HLA-A and HLA-B alleles for most subjects in the first cohort. Roughly uniform sequencing depth across donors was assumed in presence/absence analyses, although this assumption may not hold. Correlated functional status among segregating V segments might be attributable to linkage disequilibrium, but an unknown experimental factor could not be ruled out. It was suggested by the authors that the approach could potentially be generalized to other disease states and immunological phenotypes.

Unmatched junction bases come to 6, with V trimmed by 5 bases and J by 4 bases. From the germline V gene, CDR1 is SNHLY and CDR2 is FYNNEI. The cysteine opens and the phenylalanine closes a CDR3 of 16 amino acids. The kept DNA is CDR3 alone, 48 bases in frame from the first base. Concerning this clone: Its antigen specificity is not known. Base qualities are missing; no much larger clone stands one base away.

In total, 630 or so healthy bone marrow donors made up the cohort. Cohort members were all nominally healthy when sampled, although unrecorded immune exposures were likely present. The donor was CMV seropositive and was included in the group of some 290 seropositive cohort members. Every donor gave a peripheral blood sample, and the peripheral blood mononuclear cells from that sample were used for TCR beta sequencing. The Qiagen DNeasy Blood Extraction Kit was used to extract genomic DNA from the blood cell samples. The library relied on the immunoSEQ multiplex PCR assay. The multiplex PCR relied on a mix of 60 forward primers for TCR Vbeta segments and 13 reverse primers for TCR Jbeta segments. The CDR3 region of rearranged TCR beta genes was amplified from genomic DNA by a multiplex PCR assay. The Illumina HiSeq System was used to sequence the amplified TCR beta libraries as 87-base-pair reads. Per the authors' processing: Across the roughly 670 repertoires, a later analysis counted some 80 million unique TCR beta chains, around 11 million of which were shared by at least two donors. To remove PCR and sequencing errors, raw reads were error-corrected and collapsed into unique sequences using a nearest-neighbor algorithm that merged closely related sequences. To assign V, D and J gene segments, CDR3 sequences were aligned to IMGT reference sequences. Each retained sequence needed at least a six-nucleotide match to both a V gene segment and a J gene segment. A rearrangement counted as productive if the CDR3 had no stop codons and remained in frame with V and J, and every other rearrangement counted as non-productive. Following IMGT convention, CDR3 was defined as the stretch from the second conserved V-encoded cysteine up to the conserved J-encoded phenylalanine. In an earlier analysis of approximately 590 of the donors, sequences lacking an unambiguous match to a single V gene segment were excluded. In an earlier analysis of several hundred of the donors, V segments were called functional above 56.7% productive rearrangements and were called segregating when the between-donor standard deviation exceeded 5%. A statistical classification framework was built to diagnose cytomegalovirus status from the catalog of TCR beta chain sequences. In a later analysis, TCR nucleotide sequences were compared against IMGT/GENE-DB human TR gene sequences so that V and J genes could be assigned. Using the TCRdist pipeline, a later analysis assigned CDR3 sequences along with most-parsimonious VDJ recombination scenarios. In a later analysis, each TCR beta chain was defined by its CDR3 amino acid sequence together with its V-gene family, and reads lacking a unique V-gene family were excluded. As a way to deal with suspected cross-contamination and a sequencing artifact, a later analysis dropped 592 nucleotide sequences that were highly shared and had low generation probability. In a later analysis, a clonal expansion index was calculated for each public chain from normalized within-repertoire ranks of inferred template counts. Generation probabilities in a later analysis came from a VDJ recombination model fitted to out-of-frame rearrangements, and those results were checked against IGoR. In a later analysis, TCR-TCR, TCR-HLA and TCR-CMV co-occurrence was scored with hypergeometric tests, and a repertoire-size bias correction was applied to TCR pairs. To estimate false discovery rates, a later analysis permuted the HLA or CMV assignments 20 times. In a later analysis, co-occurring TCRs were grouped using DBSCAN, and TCRdist sequence similarity was added for clustering within HLA-allele-positive subsets. For co-occurrence clustering, repertoires with fewer than 30,000 or more than 120,000 public chains were excluded, along with four to six repertoires with anomalous nucleotide sharing. TCRdb holds this immuneACCESS table with in-frame rearrangements only. Some clones are missing; in checked studies, unresolved V genes explain under half, and the rest has no known cause. V, J and clone size reflect that table, while D and trimming were determined from the DNA. A total of 150,000 to 180,000 clones appear in this sample, 70% to 90% of them only once. The ten largest clones add up to around 5.6% of the sample.

The chain joins TRBV2 to TRBJ2-3; TRBD2 agrees with 13 junctional bases. The specimen sequenced was PBMCs. The clonotype was recovered from a woman in her thirties or forties in good health and CMV-seropositive. The DNA sequence is TGTGCCAGCAGTTACGGGACTAGCGGGATCTCAGATACGCAGTATTTT. Protein translation: CASSYGTSGISDTQYF.